This TCR beta chain was sequenced for a study of blood T cell repertoires in COVID-19. Study information: Sites in the United States, Italy and Spain provided acute and convalescent COVID-19 samples. The cDNA or gDNA used as material had been derived from T cells, B-cell-depleted T cells, or PBMCs.

Germline V CDR1 and CDR2: SGHTA, FQGNSA. V gave up 2 bases and J gave up 2 bases, with 17 bases separating them. CDR3 size: 17 residues. In the original processing: From reference gene primer amplification, estimates of nucleated cell counts were derived. Clones were read by immunoSEQ multiplex PCR, and TCRdb kept only the in-frame ones, dropping some. That table furnishes V, J and clone size, whereas the DNA furnished D and trimming. Here the sample spans roughly 87,000 clones, around 81% being singletons. Input material: peripheral blood. The rearrangement links TRBV7-2 to TRBJ2-3; D perhaps matches TRBD1 (5 bases). The origin of this receptor is a woman between 70 and 85 years old with acute or convalescent COVID-19. The CDR3 region has the DNA TGTGCCAGCAGCTTACAGCTTAGACAGCGACTCACAGATACGCAGTATTTT. It yields the protein CASSLQLRQRLTDTQYF.